Listed here are 6 T cell receptor beta chains from one sample, sequenced in a study of OX40 agonist ivuxolimab in advanced cancers. TCRdb's table, derived via immunoSEQ multiplex PCR, lists solely in-frame clones and lacks some. The sample has tens of thousands of clones, about 88% seen once; the top ten hold 12%. Material: CD4+ or CD8+ T cells sorted from blood, obtained in a trial of the OX40 agonist ivuxolimab. All receptors come from an adult with an advanced solid tumor such as melanoma, head and neck, liver or kidney cancer.

The rearrangement links TRBV20-1 to TRBJ2-7; D remains ambiguous. This CDR3 comprises 11 residues. Trimming pared 6 bases from V and 5 bases from J, leaving 11 bases between. The germline V gene encodes CDR1 DFQATT and CDR2 SNEGSKA (reference sequence). The CDR3 DNA is TGCAGTGCGGGCCCAGGCCACGAGCAGTACTTC. Translated: CSAGPGHEQYF.

V usage is TRBV19 and J usage is TRBJ2-1; D is unresolved. Trimming shortened V by 0 bases and J by 0 bases, and 6 bases separated the two germline ends. The germline CDR1 and CDR2 sequences are LNHDA and SQIVND (reference sequence). The CDR3 totals 15 residues. CDR3: CASSIDSTSYNEQFF. Here the CDR3 DNA reads TGTGCCAGTAGTATAGACAGCACCTCCTACAATGAGCAGTTCTTC.

The chain is built from TRBV7-9 and TRBJ2-3; D unclear. Germline values: CDR1 SEHNR, CDR2 FQNEAQ (reference sequence). This CDR3 contains 16 residues. Trimming took 3 bases from V and 1 from J, leaving 14 bases between them. The CDR3 reads CASSFLEQVGTDTQYF. Here the CDR3 DNA reads TGTGCCAGCAGCTTTCTAGAGCAGGTCGGCACAGATACGCAGTATTTT.

This clone appeared once. The chain has TRBV9 and TRBJ2-3; 11 nucleotides line up with TRBD2. Germline V lookup: CDR1 SGDLS, CDR2 YYNGEE. This CDR3 spans 17 amino acids. V was pared by 5 bases and J by 0 bases, with 8 bases of the junction left unmatched. The CDR3 nucleotides read TGTGCCAGCAGTGGGACTAGCGGTCCTTCTAGCACAGATACGCAGTATTTT. As protein: CASSGTSGPSSTDTQYF.

The chain links TRBV28 to TRBJ2-7; tentatively, D is TRBD1 (6 bases). The germline gives CDR1 MDHEN, CDR2 SYDVKM. V was shortened by 7 bases and J by 0 bases, with 13 bases between the two germline ends. The CDR3 extends over 14 amino acids. The CDR3 DNA sequence: TGTGCCAGCACCTCAGGGGCCAGCTCCTACGAGCAGTACTTC. This sequence encodes CASTSGASSYEQYF.

The chain joins TRBV30 to TRBJ1-1, with D possibly TRBD1 on 5 matching bases. The CDR3 has 12 amino acids. CDR1 and CDR2 (germline): GTSNPN, SVGIG (reference sequence). The CDR3: CASDTPNTEAFF. CDR3 coding DNA: TGTGCTTCGGACACTCCGAACACTGAAGCTTTCTTT.